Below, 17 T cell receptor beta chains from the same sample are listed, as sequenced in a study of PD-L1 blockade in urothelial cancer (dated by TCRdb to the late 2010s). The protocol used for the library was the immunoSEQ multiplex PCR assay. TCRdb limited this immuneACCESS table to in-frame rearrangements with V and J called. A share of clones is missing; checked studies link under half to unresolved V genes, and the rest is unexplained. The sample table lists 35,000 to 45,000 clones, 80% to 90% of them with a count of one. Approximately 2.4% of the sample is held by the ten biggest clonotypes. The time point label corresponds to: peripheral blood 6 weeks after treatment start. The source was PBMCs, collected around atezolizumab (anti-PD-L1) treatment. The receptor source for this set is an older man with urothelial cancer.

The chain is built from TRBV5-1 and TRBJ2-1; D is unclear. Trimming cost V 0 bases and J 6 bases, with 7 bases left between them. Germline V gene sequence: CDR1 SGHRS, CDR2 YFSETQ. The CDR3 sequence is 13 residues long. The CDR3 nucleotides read TGCGCCAGCAGCTTGGCCACTCTCAATGAGCAGTTCTTC. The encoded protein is CASSLATLNEQFF. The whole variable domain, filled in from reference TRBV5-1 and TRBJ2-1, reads KAGVTQTPRYLIKTRGQQVTLSCSPISGHRSVSWYQQTPGQGLQFLFEYFSETQRNKGNFPGRFSGRQFSNSRSEMNVSTLELGDSALYLCASSLATLNEQFFGPGTRLTVL.

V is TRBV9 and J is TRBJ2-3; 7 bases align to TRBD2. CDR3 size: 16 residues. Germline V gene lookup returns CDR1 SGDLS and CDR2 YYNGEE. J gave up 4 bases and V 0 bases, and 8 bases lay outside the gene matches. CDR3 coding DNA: TGTGCCAGCAGCGTAGGGGTTGCGGGAGATTCAGATACGCAGTATTTT. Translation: CASSVGVAGDSDTQYF. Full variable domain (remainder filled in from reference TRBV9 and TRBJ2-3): DSGVTQTPKHLITATGQRVTLRCSPRSGDLSVYWYQQSLDQGLQFLIQYYNGEERAKGNILERFSAQQFPDLHSELNLSSLELGDSALYFCASSVGVAGDSDTQYFGPGTRLTVL.

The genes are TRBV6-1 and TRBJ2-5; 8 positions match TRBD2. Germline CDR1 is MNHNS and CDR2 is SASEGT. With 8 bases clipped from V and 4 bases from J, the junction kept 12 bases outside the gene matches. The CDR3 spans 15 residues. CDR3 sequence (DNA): TGTGCCAGCGAGACGGGAGGGTTATTAGGAGAGACCCAGTACTTC. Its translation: CASETGGLLGETQYF.

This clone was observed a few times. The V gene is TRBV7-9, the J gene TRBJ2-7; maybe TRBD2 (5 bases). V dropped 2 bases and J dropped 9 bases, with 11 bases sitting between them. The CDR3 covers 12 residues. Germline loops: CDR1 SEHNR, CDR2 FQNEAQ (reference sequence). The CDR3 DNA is TGTGCCAGCAGCTTATCGAACGGAGGGCAGTACTTC. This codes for CASSLSNGGQYF.

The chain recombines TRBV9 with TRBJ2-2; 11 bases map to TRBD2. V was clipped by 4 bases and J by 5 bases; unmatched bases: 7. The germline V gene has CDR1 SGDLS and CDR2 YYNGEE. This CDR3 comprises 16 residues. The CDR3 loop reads CASSPLAGGGTGELFF. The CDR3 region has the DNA TGTGCCAGCAGCCCGCTAGCGGGAGGAGGAACCGGGGAGCTGTTTTTT.

CDR3 residues: CSVVGLSDEQYF. The CDR3 DNA is TGCAGCGTTGTCGGTTTAAGCGACGAGCAGTACTTC. The chain recombines TRBV29-1 with TRBJ2-7; D call uncertain. Trimming removed 4 bases at V and 5 bases at J, with 12 bases between. This CDR3 has 12 residues. The germline V gene encodes CDR1 SQVTM and CDR2 ANQGSEA.

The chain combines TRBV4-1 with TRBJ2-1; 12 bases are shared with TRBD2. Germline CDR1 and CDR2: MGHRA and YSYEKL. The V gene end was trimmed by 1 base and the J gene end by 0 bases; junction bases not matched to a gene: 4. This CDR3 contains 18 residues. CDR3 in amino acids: CASSQGLAGVFSYNEQFF. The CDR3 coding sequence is TGCGCCAGCAGCCAAGGACTAGCGGGAGTATTCTCCTACAATGAGCAGTTCTTC.

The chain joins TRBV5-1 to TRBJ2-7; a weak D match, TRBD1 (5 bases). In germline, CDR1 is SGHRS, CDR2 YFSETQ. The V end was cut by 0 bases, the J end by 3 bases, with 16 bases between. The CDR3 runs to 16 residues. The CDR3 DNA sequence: TGCGCCAGCAGCTTGGAAGGACATCCCTCGGACTACGAGCAGTACTTC. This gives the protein CASSLEGHPSDYEQYF.

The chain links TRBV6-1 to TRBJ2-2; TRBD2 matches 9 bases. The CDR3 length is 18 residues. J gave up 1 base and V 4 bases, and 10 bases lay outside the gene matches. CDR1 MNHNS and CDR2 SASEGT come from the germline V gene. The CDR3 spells CASSVERSGSWNTGELFF. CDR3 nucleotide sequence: TGTGCCAGCAGTGTAGAGCGTAGCGGGAGCTGGAACACCGGGGAGCTGTTTTTT.

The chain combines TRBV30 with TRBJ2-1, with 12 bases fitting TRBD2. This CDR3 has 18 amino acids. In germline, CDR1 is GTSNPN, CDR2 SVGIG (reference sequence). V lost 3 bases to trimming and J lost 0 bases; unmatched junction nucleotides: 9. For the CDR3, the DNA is TGTGCCTGGAGAACGGGACTAGCGGGCGATAACTCCTACAATGAGCAGTTCTTC. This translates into CAWRTGLAGDNSYNEQFF. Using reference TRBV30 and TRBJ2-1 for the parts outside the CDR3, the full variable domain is SQTIHQWPATLVQPVGSPLSLECTVEGTSNPNLYWYRQAAGRGLQLLFYSVGIGQISSEVPQNLSASRPQDRQFILSSKKLLLSDSGFYLCAWRTGLAGDNSYNEQFFGPGTRLTVL.

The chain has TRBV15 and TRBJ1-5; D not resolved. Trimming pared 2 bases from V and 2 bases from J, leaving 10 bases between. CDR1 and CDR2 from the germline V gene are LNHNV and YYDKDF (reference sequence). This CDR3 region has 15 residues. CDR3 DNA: TGTGCCACCAGCAGACTTTCCGGGGGCAATCAGCCCCAGCATTTT. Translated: CATSRLSGGNQPQHF.

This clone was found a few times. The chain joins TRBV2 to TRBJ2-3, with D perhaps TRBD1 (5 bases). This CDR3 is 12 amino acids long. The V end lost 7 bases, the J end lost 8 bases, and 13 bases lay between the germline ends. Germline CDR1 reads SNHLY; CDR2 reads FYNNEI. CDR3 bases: TGTGCCAGCACCAGGGCCTACAGTACGCAGTATTTT. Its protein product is CASTRAYSTQYF.

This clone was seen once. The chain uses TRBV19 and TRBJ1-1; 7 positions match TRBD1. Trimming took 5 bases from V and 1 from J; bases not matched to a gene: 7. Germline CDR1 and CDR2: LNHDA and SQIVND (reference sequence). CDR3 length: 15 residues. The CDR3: CASSSWTGGNTEAFF. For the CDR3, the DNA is TGTGCCAGTAGTTCTTGGACAGGCGGGAACACTGAAGCTTTCTTT.

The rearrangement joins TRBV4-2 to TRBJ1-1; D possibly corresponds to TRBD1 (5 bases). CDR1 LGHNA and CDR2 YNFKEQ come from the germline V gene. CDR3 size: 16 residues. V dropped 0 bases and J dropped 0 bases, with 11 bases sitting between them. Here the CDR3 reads CASSQDAGGLNTEAFF. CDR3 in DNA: TGTGCCAGCAGCCAAGACGCGGGGGGTCTGAACACTGAAGCTTTCTTT.

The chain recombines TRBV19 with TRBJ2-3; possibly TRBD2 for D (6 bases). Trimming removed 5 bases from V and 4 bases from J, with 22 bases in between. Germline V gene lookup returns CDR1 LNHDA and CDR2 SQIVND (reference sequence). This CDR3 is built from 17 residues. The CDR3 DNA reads TGTGCCAGTAGTCCCGCACTAGCCTCCCATTCACCAGATACGCAGTATTTT. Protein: CASSPALASHSPDTQYF.

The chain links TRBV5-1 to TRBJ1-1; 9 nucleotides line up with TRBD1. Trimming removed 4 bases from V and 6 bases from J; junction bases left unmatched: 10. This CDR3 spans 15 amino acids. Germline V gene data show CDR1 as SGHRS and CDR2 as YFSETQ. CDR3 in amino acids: CASSTGGEGNPEAFF. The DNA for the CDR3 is TGCGCCAGCAGCACAGGGGGCGAGGGCAACCCTGAAGCTTTCTTT.

In nucleotides, the CDR3 is TGTGCCGCGGCACCCCGACAAGAGACCCAGTACTTC. Translation: CAAAPRQETQYF. The gene calls are TRBV2 and TRBJ2-5; D unresolved. The CDR3 contains 12 residues. CDR1 and CDR2 from the germline V gene are SNHLY and FYNNEI. V was clipped by 11 bases and J by 2 bases, with 12 bases between them.